This T cell receptor beta chain was sequenced for a study of blood T cells in healthy people across ages. Study-level information: There was about one barcoded beta molecule captured by template switching per two T cells. Study-level findings and limits: Correlation between TCR beta diversity and naive T cell percentage was strong.

For this clonotype: Its antigen is as yet unknown.

This CDR3 comprises 15 residues. The germline CDR1 and CDR2 sequences are MNHEY and SVGAGI. V gave up 1 base and J gave up 5 bases; unmatched junction bases: 5. Together with a sample-barcoded 5' primer, a J-beta primer mix was included in a second PCR lasting roughly 6 to 12 cycles. TCRdb called the 5' RACE reads again in MiXCR, with one record for every CDR3 protein. The table records approximately 1.5 million distinct CDR3 sequences, 40% to 45% of them present only once. Each donor's blood draw was roughly 10 milliliters of peripheral blood. Material for sequencing was blood. The TCR sequence derives from a woman aged 18-29 years in good health. The rearrangement joins TRBV6-5 to TRBJ1-1, with 9 bases lining up with TRBD1. CDR3 DNA sequence: TGTGCCAGCAGTTACTTTGGGACAGGGAAAACTGAAGCTTTCTTT. Residues: CASSYFGTGKTEAFF.